This TCR beta chain was sequenced in a study of T cell responses to AZD1222 COVID-19 vaccine. Regarding this clone: Its antigen is as yet unknown.

The assay was immunoSEQ multiplex PCR, and TCRdb's table has in-frame clones only and misses some. Among 90,000 to 120,000 clones listed, about 86% were seen once. Whole-study findings and limits: Repertoires in all cases were sampled only once the peak T cell response had passed.

This clonotype was obtained from an adult in good health. This specimen was peripheral blood, taken on day 0 of AZD1222 vaccination.

CDR3 loop: CASRNREAGNTIYF. As DNA, the CDR3 is TGTGCCAGCAGGAACAGGGAGGCAGGAAACACCATATATTTT. The chain joins TRBV6-5 to TRBJ1-3; D may be TRBD1 (6 bases). This CDR3 spans 14 amino acids. Per the germline V gene, CDR1 is MNHEY and CDR2 is SVGAGI. Trimming removed 6 bases from V and 4 bases from J, with 13 bases in between.